The text below deals with one T cell receptor beta chain. What it binds is not known. The record originates from a study of identical twins. The donor group consisted entirely of healthy Caucasians. It was template switching that added a universal primer site, and there were unique molecular identifiers on the cDNA. Using its own MiXCR run on the 5' RACE reads, TCRdb lists one record per CDR3 protein. Among about 530,000 distinct CDR3 sequences listed, approximately 16% were seen once. Notes on the study in general: Carriage of fewer insertions was seen in abundant cord blood beta clonotypes, whereas memory repertoires showed none.

Per the germline V gene, CDR1 is DFQATT and CDR2 is SNEGSKA (reference sequence). This CDR3 has 15 residues. The trim removed 6 bases at V and 0 bases at J, leaving 7 bases unmatched. These records were also assigned to another study, of yellow fever vaccine responses in identical twins.

The sequenced sample consisted of CD4+ T cells sorted from blood. This receptor was obtained from a woman aged 18 to 35 in good health. This chain joins TRBV20-1 and TRBJ2-1; TRBD1 agrees at 8 bases. The CDR3 here is CSAWTGSSSYNEQFF. The DNA for the CDR3 is TGCAGTGCGTGGACAGGGTCGAGCTCCTACAATGAGCAGTTCTTC.